The source of this T cell receptor beta chain is a study of T cell responses to AZD1222 COVID-19 vaccine. TCRdb's copy holds only in-frame clones and misses some; the assay was immunoSEQ multiplex PCR. The repertoire includes about 110,000 clones, around 93% of them detected once, and 2.5% to 3% sits in the top ten. Study-level findings and limits: After two AZD1222 doses, spike-specific TCR breadth and depth rose versus day 0.

A note on this clone: What it recognizes is unknown.

Material: peripheral blood, obtained 28 days after the second AZD1222 dose. This receptor was identified in an adult who received the AZD1222 COVID-19 vaccine.

This CDR3 is CASSLGQLPGNEQFF. CDR3 coding DNA: TGTGCCAGCAGCCTGGGACAGCTCCCTGGCAATGAGCAGTTCTTC. The chain is built from TRBV11-3 and TRBJ2-1; 7 bases match TRBD1. The J segment lost 6 bases and the V segment lost 5 bases, leaving 10 bases of the junction unmatched. The CDR3 consists of 15 residues. Germline-derived CDR1 and CDR2 are SGHNT and YENEEA.